This TCR beta chain was identified in a study of human T cells and chemical hapten exposure. For the library, individual cDNA molecules each received unique molecular identifiers. Via MiXCR, TCRdb re-called the RACE reads, giving one row per CDR3 protein. The sample holds tens of thousands of distinct CDR3 sequences, roughly an eighth seen once. Time point given: patch test 3, about 24 weeks after DPC sensitization. Sample treatment: therapeutic diphenylcyclopropenone sensitization with weekly scalp DPC. V was cut by 6 bases and J by 4 bases, with 13 bases left in between. Germline CDR1 and CDR2: MDHEN and SYDVKM. The CDR3 is 14 amino acids. This clonotype showed up many times.

The receptor was derived from a man aged 30 to 45 with alopecia areata. Some clones in this sample may be carry-over from other donors' samples. This chain joins TRBV28 and TRBJ2-1; tentative D call: TRBD1 (5 bases). The sample here was whole blood, taken in connection with sensitization to the hapten diphenylcyclopropenone (DPC). The CDR3 is CASRRRTSYNEQFF. The CDR3 DNA follows: TGTGCCAGCAGACGCCGGACAAGTTACAATGAGCAGTTCTTC.